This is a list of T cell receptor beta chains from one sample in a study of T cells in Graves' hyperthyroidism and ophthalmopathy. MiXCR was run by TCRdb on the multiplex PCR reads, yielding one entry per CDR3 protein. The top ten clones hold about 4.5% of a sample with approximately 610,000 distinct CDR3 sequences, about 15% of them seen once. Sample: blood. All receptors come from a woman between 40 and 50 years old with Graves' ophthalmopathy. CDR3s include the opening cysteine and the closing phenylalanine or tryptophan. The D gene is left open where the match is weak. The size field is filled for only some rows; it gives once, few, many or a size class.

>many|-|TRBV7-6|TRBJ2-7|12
CASSLGSDEQYF
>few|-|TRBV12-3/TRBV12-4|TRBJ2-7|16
CASSLLPSPMDYEQYF
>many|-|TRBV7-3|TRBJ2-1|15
CASSLGAGAYNEQFF
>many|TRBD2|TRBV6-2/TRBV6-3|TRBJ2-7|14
CASSNPSGRYEQYF
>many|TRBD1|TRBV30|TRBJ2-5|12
CAFDRDGETQYF
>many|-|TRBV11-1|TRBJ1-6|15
CASSKSRAMGSPLHF
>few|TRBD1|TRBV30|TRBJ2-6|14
CAWDRGIGANVLTF
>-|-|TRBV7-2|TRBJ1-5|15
CASSVQPGFNQPQHF
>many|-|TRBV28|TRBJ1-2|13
CASSFLGGYGYTF
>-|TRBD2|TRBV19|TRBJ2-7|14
CASSRSSGAYEQYF
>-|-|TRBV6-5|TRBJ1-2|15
CASSYVQGETYGYTF
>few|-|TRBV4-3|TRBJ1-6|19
CASSSHNLAVSSYNSPLHF
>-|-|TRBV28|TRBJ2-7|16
CASSSPGGPPPYEQYF
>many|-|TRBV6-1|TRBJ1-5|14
CASSEGGSNQPQHF
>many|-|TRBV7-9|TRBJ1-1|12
CASTRARTEAFF
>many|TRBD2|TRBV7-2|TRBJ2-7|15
CASSLGLAGGSEQYF
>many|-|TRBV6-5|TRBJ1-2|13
CASSYYRSYGYTF
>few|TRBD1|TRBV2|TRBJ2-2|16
CASSPPGDRGTGELFF
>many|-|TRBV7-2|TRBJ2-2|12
CARGSYTGELFF
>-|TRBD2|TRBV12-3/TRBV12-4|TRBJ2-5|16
CASSFPGTSGVETQYF
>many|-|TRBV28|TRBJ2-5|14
CASMMSGWDRTQYF
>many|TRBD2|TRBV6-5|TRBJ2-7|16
CASSYPKRTSDIEQYF
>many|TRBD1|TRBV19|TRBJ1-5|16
CASSRATGSSNQPQHF
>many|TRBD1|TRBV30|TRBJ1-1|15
CAWSGPGTGNTEAFF
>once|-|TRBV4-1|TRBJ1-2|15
CASSQPPPGDYGYTF
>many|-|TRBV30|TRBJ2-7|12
CAWSATRYEQYF
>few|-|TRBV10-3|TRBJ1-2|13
CAITQGGDYGYTF
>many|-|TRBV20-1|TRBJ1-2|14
CSARVGHLGGGYTF
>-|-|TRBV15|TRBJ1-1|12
CATSRPSGMAFF
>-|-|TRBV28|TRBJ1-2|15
CASSKTGHANYGYTF
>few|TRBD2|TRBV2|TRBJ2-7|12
CASRTSGSHQYF
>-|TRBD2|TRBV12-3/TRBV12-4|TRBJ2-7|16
CASSHRSGMRTYEQYF
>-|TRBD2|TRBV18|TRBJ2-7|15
CASSPPTSDAYEQYF
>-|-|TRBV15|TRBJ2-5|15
CATSRDRPPQETQYF
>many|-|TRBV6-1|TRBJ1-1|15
CASSPEGRGNTEAFF
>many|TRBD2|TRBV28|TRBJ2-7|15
CASSFVKLALGEQYF
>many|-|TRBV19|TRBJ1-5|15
CASSIRGLGNQPQHF
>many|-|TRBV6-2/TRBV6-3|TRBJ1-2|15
CASSYPGPPITGYTF
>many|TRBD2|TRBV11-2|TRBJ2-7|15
CASSRGLADTYEQYF
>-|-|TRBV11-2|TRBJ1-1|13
CASSPIGAGVAFF
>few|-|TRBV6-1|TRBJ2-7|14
CASRGGGRNNEQYF
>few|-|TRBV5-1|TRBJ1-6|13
CASSLAGYSPLHF
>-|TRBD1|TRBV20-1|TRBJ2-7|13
CSARGGTGIEQYF
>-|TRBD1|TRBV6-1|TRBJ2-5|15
CASRTPTGVVETQYF
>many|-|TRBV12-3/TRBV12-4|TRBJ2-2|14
CASSLEGQGAELFF
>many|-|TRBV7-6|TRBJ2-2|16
CASSLARGTNTGELFF
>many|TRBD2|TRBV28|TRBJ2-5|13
CASRLTSGSSLNF
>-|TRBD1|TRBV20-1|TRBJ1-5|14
CSASTGTDYQPQHF
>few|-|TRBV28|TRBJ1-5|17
CASSPLPQPVSNQPQHF